This entry concerns a single T cell receptor (beta chain). What it recognizes is unknown. These data originate in a study of identical twins. Overall study results and limits: Low generation-probability sequences were in excess among twin-shared out-of-frame alpha sequences. Beta out-of-frame sequences showed weaker excess sharing between twins. Insertion counts were lower in abundant cord blood beta clonotypes, a trend that memory repertoires did not show. It was possible that invariant MAIT and iNKT cells partly confounded the zero-insertion analyses.

Each CDR3 protein is one row after TCRdb ran MiXCR on the 5' RACE reads. The top ten clones hold less than 15% of a sample with 400,000 to 500,000 distinct CDR3 sequences, around 18% of them seen once. The CDR3 has 15 amino acids. V was shortened by 1 base and J by 2 bases, with 12 bases between the two germline ends. Germline CDR1 and CDR2: SGHVS and FQNEAQ. The receptor comes from a man aged 45-60 years in good health. The sample comprised naive T cells sorted from blood. J is TRBJ2-7 and V is TRBV7-8; D remains ambiguous. The CDR3 DNA sequence: TGTGCCAGCAGCTTAGATTATGGCGGAACCTACGAGCAGTACTTC. Its protein is CASSLDYGGTYEQYF.